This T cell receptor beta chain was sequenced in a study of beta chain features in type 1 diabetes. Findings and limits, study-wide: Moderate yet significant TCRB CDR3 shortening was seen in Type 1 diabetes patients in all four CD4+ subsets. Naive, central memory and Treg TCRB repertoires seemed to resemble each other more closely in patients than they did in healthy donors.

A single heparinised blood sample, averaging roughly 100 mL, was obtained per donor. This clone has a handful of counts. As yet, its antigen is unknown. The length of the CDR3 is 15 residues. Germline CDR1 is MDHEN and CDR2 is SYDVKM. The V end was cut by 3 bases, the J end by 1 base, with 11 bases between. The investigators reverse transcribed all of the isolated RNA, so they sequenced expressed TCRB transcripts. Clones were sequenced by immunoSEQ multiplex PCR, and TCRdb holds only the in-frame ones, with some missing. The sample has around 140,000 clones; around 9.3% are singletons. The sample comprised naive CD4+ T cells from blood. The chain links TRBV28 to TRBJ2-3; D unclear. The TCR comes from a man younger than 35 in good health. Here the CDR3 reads CASSFQWAGTDTQYF. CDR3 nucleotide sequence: TGTGCCAGCAGTTTCCAGTGGGCCGGCACAGATACGCAGTATTTT.